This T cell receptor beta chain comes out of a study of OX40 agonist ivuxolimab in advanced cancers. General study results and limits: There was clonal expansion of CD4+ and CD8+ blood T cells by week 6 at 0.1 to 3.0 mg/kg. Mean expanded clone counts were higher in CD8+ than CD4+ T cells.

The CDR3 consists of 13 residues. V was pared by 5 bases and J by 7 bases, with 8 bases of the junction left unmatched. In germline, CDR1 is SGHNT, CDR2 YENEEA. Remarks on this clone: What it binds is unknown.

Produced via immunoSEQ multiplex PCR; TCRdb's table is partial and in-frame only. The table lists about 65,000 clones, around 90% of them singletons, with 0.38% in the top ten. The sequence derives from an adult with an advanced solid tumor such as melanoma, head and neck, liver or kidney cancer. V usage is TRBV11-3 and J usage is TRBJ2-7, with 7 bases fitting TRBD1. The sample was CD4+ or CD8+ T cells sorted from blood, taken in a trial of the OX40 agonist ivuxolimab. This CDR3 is CASSPDRLSEQYF. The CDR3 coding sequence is TGTGCCAGCAGCCCGGACAGGCTCTCTGAGCAGTACTTC.